This T cell receptor (beta chain) was observed in a study of blood T cells in healthy people across ages. Germline V lookup: CDR1 LNHNV, CDR2 YYDKDF (reference sequence). The CDR3 spans 16 residues. Remarks on this clonotype: Antigen: not known. A read error may account for a junction end that differs from germline.

Study-level findings and limits: Long-lived donors exceeded aged donors in naive CD4+ cells and diversity.

Around 10 milliliters of peripheral blood were drawn from each donor. The study isolated at least 6.5 million PBMCs from each sample. It was with a sample-barcoded 5' primer and a J-beta primer mix that a second PCR of roughly 6 to 12 cycles was run. A template-switch adaptor with 12 random nucleotides tagged each cDNA molecule. A single record per CDR3 protein comes from TCRdb applying MiXCR to the 5' RACE reads. The sample includes approximately 820,000 distinct CDR3 sequences, more than 40% of them seen just once. The sequencing input was blood. The J gene is TRBJ2-1, the V gene TRBV15, with a tentative D call TRBD2 (5 bases). This clonotype was sampled from a man aged 55 to 69 in good health. CDR3 loop: CATSRADGGSYTEQFF. CDR3 nucleotide sequence: TGTGCCACCAGCAGAGCCGACGGAGGCTCCTACACTGAGCAGTTCTTC.